Following are 14 T cell receptor beta chains from one sample sequenced in a study of shared clonotypes between healthy human individuals. Here immunoSEQ multiplex PCR was the method, and the copy in TCRdb shows in-frame clones only, minus some. The repertoire has 2 million to 3 million clones, 93% of them found once; the top ten carry more than 0.35%. Input material: naive CD4+ T cells from PBMCs. Subset in this sample: CD45RA+ positively selected. The source is a man between 18 and 29 years old in good health. Some clones in this sample may be carry-over from other donors' samples.

Written as DNA, the CDR3 is TGTGCCAGCAGCTTGTTTGGGGGTATGCACACTGAAGCTTTCTTT. This encodes CASSLFGGMHTEAFF. The chain uses TRBV7-6 and TRBJ1-1; TRBD1 is a possible D gene (5 bases). Trimming left V 3 bases short and J 3 bases short, with 14 bases between. The CDR3 is 15 residues long. From germline, CDR1 is SGHVS and CDR2 FNYEAQ.

In this sample, this clone turned up a few times. The genes are TRBV7-9 and TRBJ1-4, with a possible D match to TRBD1 (5 bases). From germline, CDR1 is SEHNR and CDR2 FQNEAQ (reference sequence). V dropped 6 bases and J dropped 4 bases, with 12 bases sitting between them. The CDR3 spans 14 residues. CDR3 region: CASSAGRSNEKLFF. As DNA, the CDR3 is TGTGCCAGCAGTGCGGGACGAAGTAATGAAAAACTGTTTTTT.

CDR3 sequence reads: CATGTGETQYF. The DNA of the CDR3 is TGCGCCACTGGGACAGGGGAGACCCAGTACTTC. The V gene is TRBV10-2, the J gene TRBJ2-5, with 9 bases matching TRBD1. CDR3 length: 11 amino acids. Germline V CDR1 and CDR2: WSHSY, SAAADI. Trimming removed 10 bases from V and 5 bases from J; junction bases left unmatched: 2.

The gene calls are TRBV19 and TRBJ1-5; D is possibly TRBD1 (5 bases). There are 15 residues in the CDR3. Trimming cost V 1 base and J 7 bases, with 14 bases left between them. The germline V gene encodes CDR1 LNHDA and CDR2 SQIVND (reference sequence). In DNA form, the CDR3 reads TGTGCCAGTAGTATAGGTGGGGGAGTTTGGCAGCCCCAGCATTTT. Protein product: CASSIGGGVWQPQHF. The complete variable domain, with remaining parts taken from reference TRBV19 and TRBJ1-5, reads DGGITQSPKYLFRKEGQNVTLSCEQNLNHDAMYWYRQDPGQGLRLIYYSQIVNDFQKGDIAEGYSVSREKKESFPLTVTSAQKNPTAFYLCASSIGGGVWQPQHFGDGTRLSIL.

This clone was observed a few times. The CDR3, as DNA: TGTGCCAGCAGTGAAGTTCCTCGGGGCAATCAGCCCCAGCATTTT. Translated, it gives CASSEVPRGNQPQHF. The chain is built from TRBV6-1 and TRBJ1-5; D not certain. CDR1 and CDR2 from the germline V gene are MNHNS and SASEGT. This CDR3 has 15 amino acids. Between the trimmed V and J ends, which lost 1 base and 2 bases, there was a span of 9 bases.

J is TRBJ1-1 and V is TRBV11-2; D is ambiguous. In germline, CDR1 is SGHAT, CDR2 FQNNGV. Trimming shortened V by 6 bases and J by 6 bases, and 11 bases separated the two germline ends. The CDR3 is 12 residues long. CDR3 in DNA: TGTGCCAGCAGACTGTTGGGCTCTGAAGCTTTCTTT. Its translation is CASRLLGSEAFF.

The chain couples TRBV7-9 to TRBJ1-4, with D unclear. Trimming cost V 0 bases and J 4 bases, with 9 bases left between them. The CDR3 sequence is 15 residues long. Germline-derived CDR1 and CDR2 are SEHNR and FQNEAQ (reference sequence). As DNA, the CDR3 is TGTGCCAGCAGCTTAGCGTTATGGGGTAATGAAAAACTGTTTTTT. It translates to CASSLALWGNEKLFF.

The rearrangement joins TRBV7-7 to TRBJ2-1, with 14 bases fitting TRBD2. Trimming at V came to 4 bases and at J to 10 bases, leaving 6 bases not matched to a gene. Germline V gene lookup returns CDR1 SSHAT and CDR2 FNYEAQ (reference sequence). This CDR3 region has 15 residues. The CDR3 nucleotides are TGTGCCAGCAGCTCAGGACTAGCGGGAGGTCTGGAGCAGTTCTTC. Protein sequence: CASSSGLAGGLEQFF.

V is TRBV10-3 and J is TRBJ2-7, with 7 bases identical to TRBD2. In germline, CDR1 is ENHRY, CDR2 SYGVKD. V lost 6 bases and J lost 4; bases outside the gene matches: 12. The CDR3 is made up of 15 amino acids. CDR3: CAISDAGLGGYEQYF. DNA of the CDR3: TGTGCCATCAGCGATGCCGGACTAGGCGGATACGAGCAGTACTTC.

The DNA of the CDR3 is TGCAGCGTTAACCCAAGGACAGGGGATGCAGATACGCAGTATTTT. Its protein is CSVNPRTGDADTQYF. The chain combines TRBV29-1 with TRBJ2-3; 9 bases fit TRBD1. The length of the CDR3 is 15 residues. The V gene end was trimmed by 5 bases and the J gene end by 4 bases; junction bases not matched to a gene: 10. Germline loops: CDR1 SQVTM, CDR2 ANQGSEA.

The rearrangement uses TRBV19 and TRBJ1-2; 7 nucleotides align to TRBD1. V lost 3 bases to trimming and J lost 1 base; unmatched junction nucleotides: 5. The germline CDR1 and CDR2 sequences are LNHDA and SQIVND (reference sequence). The CDR3 has 15 residues. CDR3 nucleotides: TGTGCCAGTAGTATCGGGACAGACTTTAACTATGGCTACACCTTC. Translating it yields CASSIGTDFNYGYTF.

The chain combines TRBV5-5 with TRBJ1-5; D ambiguous. The CDR3 sequence is 14 residues long. CDR1 SGHKS and CDR2 YYEKEE come from the germline V gene (reference sequence). Trimming removed 4 bases from V and 0 bases from J, with 8 bases in between. The CDR3 DNA reads TGTGCCAGCAGCGTGGACGGTAGCAATCAGCCCCAGCATTTT. Its translation is CASSVDGSNQPQHF.

The rearrangement uses TRBV28 and TRBJ2-2; the D gene is possibly TRBD2 (5 bases). The CDR3 sequence is 15 residues long. Germline V gives CDR1 MDHEN, CDR2 SYDVKM. Trimming took 7 bases from V and 4 from J, leaving 16 bases between them. The CDR3 DNA follows: TGTGCCAGCATGAGGTCGGGGAAGGGCACCGGGGAGCTGTTTTTT. Protein product: CASMRSGKGTGELFF.

The rearrangement uses TRBV9 and TRBJ2-1, with 7 nucleotides matching TRBD2. The germline gives CDR1 SGDLS, CDR2 YYNGEE. J was trimmed by 8 bases and V by 2 bases; bases with no gene match: 13. This CDR3 spans 16 amino acids. The CDR3 is CASSVGGRDFSDEQFF. The CDR3 DNA reads TGTGCCAGCAGCGTCGGCGGGAGAGATTTCAGCGATGAGCAGTTCTTC.